This is a list of T cell receptor beta chains from one sample in a study of somatic mutations in cytotoxic T cells in rheumatoid arthritis. The data were produced by immunoSEQ multiplex PCR, yet TCRdb's version contains in-frame clones alone and is incomplete. The table has around 19,000 clones, roughly 65% seen once. What was sequenced was CD8+ T cells sorted from blood. All receptors derive from an adult with rheumatoid arthritis. The CDR3 runs from the conserved cysteine through the conserved F or W. A D gene is named only where the DNA matches it firmly. Some rows have no size entry. The others give once, few or many, or a class for an expanded clone.

abundance	j_gene	d_gene	v_gene	CDR3aa	CDR3nt
NA	TRBJ2-1	TRBD1	TRBV9	CASSAGQGSVSEQFF	TGTGCCAGCAGCGCAGGACAGGGATCCGTCAGTGAGCAGTTCTTC
NA	TRBJ2-2	TRBD1	TRBV5-4	CASSGATGGPGELFF	TGTGCCAGCAGCGGCGCTACAGGGGGGCCCGGGGAGCTGTTTTTT
NA	TRBJ2-5	NA	TRBV18	CASSPPTTEETQYF	TGTGCCAGCTCACCACCGACAACAGAAGAGACCCAGTACTTC
NA	TRBJ2-3	NA	TRBV6-1	CASSELEGWGRWGDTQYF	TGTGCCAGCAGTGAACTGGAGGGGTGGGGCAGGTGGGGAGATACGCAGTATTTT
NA	TRBJ1-1	NA	TRBV4-1	CASSQDGGGLTEAFF	TGCGCCAGCAGCCAAGATGGGGGGGGGCTCACTGAAGCTTTCTTT
NA	TRBJ2-3	NA	TRBV27	CASSFYGGTDTQYF	TGTGCCAGCAGTTTCTATGGGGGCACAGATACGCAGTATTTT
NA	TRBJ2-1	NA	TRBV11-2	CASSLAGGWNEQFF	TGTGCCAGCAGCTTAGCCGGGGGCTGGAATGAGCAGTTCTTC
NA	TRBJ1-3	NA	TRBV7-6	CASSLSGGSGNTIYF	TGTGCCAGCAGCCTCTCCGGGGGATCTGGAAACACCATATATTTT
NA	TRBJ1-1	NA	TRBV28	CASSSMNTEAFF	TGTGCCAGCAGTTCTATGAACACTGAAGCTTTCTTT
NA	TRBJ2-1	NA	TRBV15	CATSSTSSYNEQFF	TGTGCCACCAGCAGCACCAGCTCCTACAATGAGCAGTTCTTC
NA	TRBJ2-7	NA	TRBV19	CASSIRRGDEQYF	TGTGCCAGTAGTATTCGCAGGGGGGACGAGCAGTACTTC
NA	TRBJ1-2	NA	TRBV19	CASCGNQAYGYTF	TGTGCCAGTTGCGGTAATCAAGCCTATGGCTACACCTTC
large	TRBJ2-7	NA	TRBV14	CASSQVRRPYEQYF	TGTGCCAGCAGCCAAGTTCGGAGACCCTACGAGCAGTACTTC
NA	TRBJ1-1	TRBD1	TRBV7-6	CASSPRGRNTEAFF	TGTGCCAGCAGCCCCAGGGGGAGGAACACTGAAGCTTTCTTT
NA	TRBJ2-2	NA	TRBV27	CASSWVSESGELFF	TGTGCCAGCAGTTGGGTTTCGGAATCCGGGGAGCTGTTTTTT
few	TRBJ2-2	NA	TRBV7-6	CASSWDTDTGELFF	TGTGCCAGCAGCTGGGACACCGACACCGGGGAGCTGTTTTTT
NA	TRBJ1-5	NA	TRBV7-9	CASSLGGHINQPQHF	TGTGCCAGCAGCTTAGGGGGACATATCAATCAGCCCCAGCATTTT
NA	TRBJ2-7	TRBD1	TRBV27	CASSLYRDSLREQYF	TGTGCCAGCAGTCTCTACCGGGACAGTCTACGGGAGCAGTACTTC
once	TRBJ2-5	NA	TRBV7-9	CASSPRAQETQYF	TGTGCCAGCAGCCCTAGGGCTCAAGAGACCCAGTACTTC
NA	TRBJ1-1	NA	TRBV7-9	CASVLGNTEAFF	TGTGCCAGCGTCTTGGGGAACACTGAAGCTTTCTTT
NA	TRBJ2-1	TRBD1	TRBV10-3	CAISEPGTGHEQFF	TGTGCCATCAGTGAGCCCGGGACAGGGCACGAGCAGTTCTTC
NA	TRBJ2-2	NA	TRBV27	CASSLSTTNTGELFF	TGTGCCAGCAGTTTATCTACTACGAACACCGGGGAGCTGTTTTTT
NA	TRBJ1-1	NA	TRBV4-1	CASSLGWRTEAFF	TGCGCCAGCAGCCTAGGGTGGCGAACTGAAGCTTTCTTT
NA	TRBJ1-5	TRBD1	TRBV4-1	CASSQDRGVDQPQHF	TGCGCCAGCAGCCAAGACAGGGGGGTCGATCAGCCCCAGCATTTT
NA	TRBJ1-2	TRBD1	TRBV15	CATSSRDRIYGYTF	TGTGCCACCAGCAGCAGGGACAGGATTTATGGCTACACCTTC
NA	TRBJ2-7	TRBD2	TRBV27	CASSLTSGGVYEQYF	TGTGCCAGCAGTTTGACTAGCGGGGGGGTTTACGAGCAGTACTTC
NA	TRBJ1-2	TRBD1	TRBV2	CASRDRGLRYGYTF	TGTGCCAGCAGGGACAGGGGGCTGAGGTATGGCTACACCTTC
NA	TRBJ1-1	NA	TRBV6-5	CASSYSEEGTEAFF	TGTGCCAGCAGTTACTCGGAGGAAGGCACTGAAGCTTTCTTT
medium-sized	TRBJ2-7	TRBD2	TRBV2	CASRVGSSGGNEQYF	TGTGCCAGCAGAGTGGGATCTAGCGGGGGGAACGAGCAGTACTTC
NA	TRBJ2-7	NA	TRBV4-1	CASSQVRSYEQYF	TGCGCCAGCAGCCAAGTAAGGTCCTACGAGCAGTACTTC
NA	TRBJ1-1	NA	TRBV4-3	CASSQEPGMNTEAFF	TGCGCCAGCAGCCAAGAACCGGGGATGAACACTGAAGCTTTCTTT
NA	TRBJ2-1	TRBD1	TRBV4-3	CASSQDLTGGDEQFF	TGCGCCAGCAGCCAAGATCTGACAGGGGGGGATGAGCAGTTCTTC
once	TRBJ2-2	NA	TRBV4-1	CASSPAENTGELFF	TGCGCCAGCAGCCCCGCGGAGAACACCGGGGAGCTGTTTTTT
NA	TRBJ1-6	NA	TRBV5-1	CASRGGNSPLHF	TGCGCCAGCAGGGGGGGGAACTCACCCCTCCACTTT
few	TRBJ1-6	NA	TRBV6-1	CASTNWGGNSPLHF	TGTGCCAGCACCAACTGGGGAGGTAATTCACCCCTCCACTTT
NA	TRBJ2-3	NA	TRBV29-1	CSVVGGFGTDTQYF	TGCAGCGTTGTGGGGGGATTTGGCACAGATACGCAGTATTTT
medium-sized	TRBJ2-5	NA	TRBV6-1	CASSSGVTETQYF	TGTGCCAGCAGTTCAGGGGTTACAGAGACCCAGTACTTC
few	TRBJ2-7	TRBD2	TRBV6-5	CASSPGLDSTYEQYF	TGTGCCAGCAGTCCGGGACTAGATTCCACCTACGAGCAGTACTTC
NA	TRBJ1-2	NA	TRBV19	CASSIESGYNYGYTF	TGTGCCAGTAGTATAGAGTCCGGGTACAACTATGGCTACACCTTC
NA	TRBJ2-5	NA	TRBV11-2	CASSLDRTDQETQYF	TGTGCCAGCAGCTTAGATAGGACAGACCAAGAGACCCAGTACTTC
NA	TRBJ2-3	TRBD1	TRBV27	CASSALRGLEDTQYF	TGTGCCAGCAGTGCTCTTAGGGGGCTGGAAGATACGCAGTATTTT
once	TRBJ2-3	TRBD2	TRBV5-4	CASSLAGLAGGRGTDTQYF	TGTGCCAGCAGCTTGGCGGGACTAGCGGGGGGGCGTGGCACAGATACGCAGTATTTT
few	TRBJ2-7	NA	TRBV4-1	CASSQASDRRYEQYF	TGCGCCAGCAGCCAAGCCTCGGACAGACGCTACGAGCAGTACTTC
NA	TRBJ2-2	NA	TRBV6-4	CASSVGTNTGELFF	TGTGCCAGCAGTGTCGGAACGAACACCGGGGAGCTGTTTTTT
once	TRBJ1-6	NA	TRBV7-5	CARSSDRSSYNSPLHF	TGTGCCAGAAGCTCCGACAGGAGCTCCTATAATTCACCCCTCCACTTT
NA	TRBJ2-3	TRBD1	TRBV13	CASRDRASTDTQYF	TGTGCCAGCAGGGACAGGGCAAGCACAGATACGCAGTATTTT